This entry features one TCR beta chain sequence. No cognate antigen has been identified for it. No qualities accompany the bases; no much larger clone lies one base away. These data are taken from a study of blood T cell repertoires in COVID-19 (dated by TCRdb to the early 2020s). General notes on the study: Samples from collaborators originated in the United States, Italy and Spain and spanned both the acute and convalescent phases of COVID-19. Samples came from the ongoing ImmuneRACE study (first 160 participants) plus 1,254 subjects from 6 global collaborators. The repertoires were released in a freely available public database intended as a resource for research on the immune response to SARS-CoV-2. The material from the prospective study consisted of cDNA or gDNA derived from T cells, B-cell-depleted T cells, or PBMCs. A de-identified subject ID, COVID-19 status, age in years and sex were almost always included in the sample metadata. The dataset comprised deeply sampled blood TCRbeta repertoires from subjects exposed to, actively infected with, or recovered from COVID-19. Where available, HLA class I and class II types were obtained from metadata supplied by the sample provider rather than from assay-based typing. The study at large found these results: The quantity of clinical and demographic metadata differed by source and by participant and was supplied without curation.

The immunoSEQ Assay, a bias-controlled multiplex PCR, was used to amplify TCRbeta CDR3 regions from genomic DNA. In the original analysis: Within the assay, amplification of reference gene primers was used to estimate how many nucleated cells each sample contained. To quantify the absolute abundance of each unique TCRbeta CDR3 rearrangement, sequence reads were collapsed and filtered. For each sample, productive Simpson clonality was calculated by taking the square root of Simpson's diversity index across productive rearrangements. As stored in TCRdb, this immuneACCESS dataset retains in-frame rearrangements with V and J assigned. A fraction of the clones does not appear; measured against another copy, unresolved V genes explain less than half of the discrepancy, and the remainder lacks a known reason. That table is the source of V, J and clone size, and D and trimming were worked out from the DNA. This sample is represented by approximately 200,000 clones; around 90% of them were singletons. The top ten clones comprise under 4.5% of the sample.

The CDR3 runs 13 amino acids, cysteine and phenylalanine included. Solely the CDR3 DNA is kept, with 39 bases framed from the first base. The germline V gene provides CDR1 SNHLY and CDR2 FYNNEI. Trimmed from V: 6 bases; trimmed from J: 9 bases; junction bases lacking a gene match: 10. Enrolling through a virtual design, the prospective study's participants ranged in age from roughly 18 to 89 years and lived across 24 United States geographic areas. In the prospective study, participants were assigned to cohorts based on the clinical history participants reported in a screening survey and a study questionnaire. A participant counted as exposed if, within 2 weeks of entering the study, that participant had been in contact with someone who had a PCR-confirmed or clinician-diagnosed COVID-19 case. Mobile phlebotomists in the prospective study collected whole blood, serum and a nasopharyngeal or oropharyngeal swab from every participant. Participants in the prospective study had the option to provide additional blood draws and questionnaires over a roughly two-month period. Blood samples from the prospective study were shipped frozen or at room temperature prior to DNA extraction.

The sequence is built from TRBV2 and TRBJ2-5, and TRBD1 aligns with 7 junction nucleotides. This clonotype was obtained from a woman aged 25 to 39 who had been exposed to COVID-19. Sequenced input: PBMCs or T cells enriched from blood (not recorded which). The CDR3: CASSLRQGTAQYF. The DNA sequence is TGTGCCAGCAGCTTAAGACAGGGAACGGCCCAGTACTTC.